The TCR beta chain under discussion was sequenced for a study of control samples from healthy donors and cancer patients. TCRdb keeps only in-frame clones here, not all; method: immunoSEQ multiplex PCR. The sample comprises roughly 98,000 clones, around 80% of which are singletons, and approximately 9.8% rests with the top ten. This clone has just one count. The ends were cut back, 2 bases at V and 3 bases at J, with 11 bases in the middle. Germline CDR1 reads SEHNR; CDR2 reads FQNEAQ (reference sequence). The CDR3 is 14 amino acids. Source material: blood. This chain joins TRBV7-9 and TRBJ2-7; D perhaps matches TRBD1 (5 bases). The TCR comes from a woman aged 60-75 years in good health. The CDR3 coding sequence is TGTGCCAGCAGCTTAAGGGGCAGAGACTACGAGCAGTACTTC. Protein: CASSLRGRDYEQYF. The full variable domain, its missing parts supplied by reference TRBV7-9 and TRBJ2-7, is DTGVSQNPRHKITKRGQNVTFRCDPISEHNRLYWYRQTLGQGPEFLTYFQNEAQLEKSRLLSDRFSAERPKGSFSTLEIQRTEQGDSAMYLCASSLRGRDYEQYFGPGTRLTVT.